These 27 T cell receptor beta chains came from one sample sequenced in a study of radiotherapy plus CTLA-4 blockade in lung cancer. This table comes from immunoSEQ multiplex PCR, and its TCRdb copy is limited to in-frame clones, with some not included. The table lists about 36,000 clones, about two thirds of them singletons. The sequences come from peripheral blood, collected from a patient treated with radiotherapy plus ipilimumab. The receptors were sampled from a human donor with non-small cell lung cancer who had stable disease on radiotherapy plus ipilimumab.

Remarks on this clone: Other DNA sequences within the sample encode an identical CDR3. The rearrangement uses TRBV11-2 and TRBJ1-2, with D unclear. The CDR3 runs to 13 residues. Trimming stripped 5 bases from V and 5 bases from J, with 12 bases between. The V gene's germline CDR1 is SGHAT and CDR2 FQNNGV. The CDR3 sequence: CASSPLSRYGYTF. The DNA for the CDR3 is TGTGCCAGCAGCCCCCTCTCGAGGTATGGCTACACCTTC.

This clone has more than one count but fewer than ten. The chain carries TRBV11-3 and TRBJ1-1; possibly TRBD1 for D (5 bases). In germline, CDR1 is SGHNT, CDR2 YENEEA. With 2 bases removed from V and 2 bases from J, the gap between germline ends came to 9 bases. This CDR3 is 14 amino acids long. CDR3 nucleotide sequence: TGTGCCAGCAGCTTATCAGGGATTAACACTGAAGCTTTCTTT. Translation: CASSLSGINTEAFF. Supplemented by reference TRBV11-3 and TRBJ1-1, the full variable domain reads EAGVVQSPRYKIIEKKQPVAFWCNPISGHNTLYWYLQNLGQGPELLIRYENEEAVDDSQLPKDRFSAERLKGVDSTLKIQPAELGDSAVYLCASSLSGINTEAFFGQGTRLTVV.

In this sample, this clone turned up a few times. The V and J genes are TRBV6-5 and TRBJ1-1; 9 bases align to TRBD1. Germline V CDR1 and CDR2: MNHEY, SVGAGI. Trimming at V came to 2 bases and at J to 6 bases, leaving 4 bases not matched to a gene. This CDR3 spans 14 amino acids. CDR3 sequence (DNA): TGTGCCAGCAGTTACCATAGGACAGGGGCTGAAGCTTTCTTT. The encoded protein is CASSYHRTGAEAFF.

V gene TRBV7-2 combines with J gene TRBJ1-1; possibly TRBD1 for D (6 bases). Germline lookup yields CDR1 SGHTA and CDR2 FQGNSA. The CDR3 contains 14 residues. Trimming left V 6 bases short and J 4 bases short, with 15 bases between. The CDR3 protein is CASSLLAGATEAFF. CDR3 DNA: TGTGCCAGCAGTCTCTTGGCAGGGGCCACTGAAGCTTTCTTT.

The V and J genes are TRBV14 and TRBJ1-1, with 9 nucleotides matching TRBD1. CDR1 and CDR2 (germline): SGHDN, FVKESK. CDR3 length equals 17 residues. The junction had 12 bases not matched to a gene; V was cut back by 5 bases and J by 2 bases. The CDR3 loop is CASSFFKMDRGNTEAFF. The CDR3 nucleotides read TGTGCCAGCAGCTTTTTTAAAATGGACAGGGGTAACACTGAAGCTTTCTTT.

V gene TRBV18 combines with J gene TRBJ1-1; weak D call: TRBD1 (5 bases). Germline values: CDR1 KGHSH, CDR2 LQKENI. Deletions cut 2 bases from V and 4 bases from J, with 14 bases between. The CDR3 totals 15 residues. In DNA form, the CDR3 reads TGTGCCAGCTCACCAAGGGTAGGGGAGGGCACTGAAGCTTTCTTT. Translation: CASSPRVGEGTEAFF.

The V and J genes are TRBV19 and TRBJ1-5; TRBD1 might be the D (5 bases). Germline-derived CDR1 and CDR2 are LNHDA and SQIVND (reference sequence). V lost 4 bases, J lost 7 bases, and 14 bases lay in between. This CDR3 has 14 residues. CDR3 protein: CASSTAGSRQPQHF. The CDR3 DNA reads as TGTGCCAGTAGTACTGCAGGGTCAAGGCAGCCCCAGCATTTT.

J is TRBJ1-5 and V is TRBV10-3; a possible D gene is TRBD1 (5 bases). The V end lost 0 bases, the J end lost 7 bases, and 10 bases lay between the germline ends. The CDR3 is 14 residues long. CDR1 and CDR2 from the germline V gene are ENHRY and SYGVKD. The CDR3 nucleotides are TGTGCCATCAGTGAGTCTGGGGGAGGGCAGCCCCAGCATTTT. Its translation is CAISESGGGQPQHF.

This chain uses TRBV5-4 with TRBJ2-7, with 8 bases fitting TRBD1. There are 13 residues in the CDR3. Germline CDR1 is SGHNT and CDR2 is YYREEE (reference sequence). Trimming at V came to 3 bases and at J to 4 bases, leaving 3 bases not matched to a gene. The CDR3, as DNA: TGTGCCAGCAGCTGGGGACAGGAGTACGAGCAGTACTTC. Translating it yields CASSWGQEYEQYF.

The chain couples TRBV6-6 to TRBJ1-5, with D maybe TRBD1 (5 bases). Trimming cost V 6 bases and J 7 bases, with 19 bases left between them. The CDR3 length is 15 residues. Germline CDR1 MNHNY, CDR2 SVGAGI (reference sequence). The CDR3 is CASSPDRGNGQPQHF. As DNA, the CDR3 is TGTGCCAGCAGCCCTGACCGGGGGAACGGGCAGCCCCAGCATTTT.

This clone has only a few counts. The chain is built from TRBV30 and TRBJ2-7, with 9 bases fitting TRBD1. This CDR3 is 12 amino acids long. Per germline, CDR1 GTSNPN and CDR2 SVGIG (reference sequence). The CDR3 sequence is CALQGATYEQYF. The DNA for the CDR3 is TGTGCGTTACAGGGGGCCACCTACGAGCAGTACTTC.

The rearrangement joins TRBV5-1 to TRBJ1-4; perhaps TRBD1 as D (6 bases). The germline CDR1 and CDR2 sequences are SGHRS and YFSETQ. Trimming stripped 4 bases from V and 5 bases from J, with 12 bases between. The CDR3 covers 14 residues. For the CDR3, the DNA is TGCGCCAGCAGCGTGACAGGCTTAAATGAAAAACTGTTTTTT. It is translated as CASSVTGLNEKLFF. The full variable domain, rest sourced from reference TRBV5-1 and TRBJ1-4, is KAGVTQTPRYLIKTRGQQVTLSCSPISGHRSVSWYQQTPGQGLQFLFEYFSETQRNKGNFPGRFSGRQFSNSRSEMNVSTLELGDSALYLCASSVTGLNEKLFFGSGTQLSVL.

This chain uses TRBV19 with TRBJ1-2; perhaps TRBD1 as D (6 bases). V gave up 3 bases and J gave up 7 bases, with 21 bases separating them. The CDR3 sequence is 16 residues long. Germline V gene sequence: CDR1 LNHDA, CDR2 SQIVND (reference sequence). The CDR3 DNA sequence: TGTGCCAGTAGTATCCGCACCCCCGGACAGACAAGTGGCTACACCTTC. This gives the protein CASSIRTPGQTSGYTF.

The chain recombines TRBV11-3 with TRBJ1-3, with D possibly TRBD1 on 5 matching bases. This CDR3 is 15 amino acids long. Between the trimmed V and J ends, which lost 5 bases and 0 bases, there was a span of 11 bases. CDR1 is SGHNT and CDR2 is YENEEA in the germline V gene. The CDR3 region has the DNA TGTGCCAGCAGCGTAAGGGGAGGCTCTGGAAACACCATATATTTT. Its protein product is CASSVRGGSGNTIYF.

The CDR3 nucleotides are TGTGCCAGCAGCTTAGACGCGGCAGGACATAGAAACACCATATATTTT. This sequence encodes CASSLDAAGHRNTIYF. The genes are TRBV7-9 and TRBJ1-3; D perhaps matches TRBD1 (5 bases). Germline V lookup: CDR1 SEHNR, CDR2 FQNEAQ (reference sequence). Trimming took 1 base from V and 5 from J, leaving 15 bases between them. CDR3 length equals 16 residues.

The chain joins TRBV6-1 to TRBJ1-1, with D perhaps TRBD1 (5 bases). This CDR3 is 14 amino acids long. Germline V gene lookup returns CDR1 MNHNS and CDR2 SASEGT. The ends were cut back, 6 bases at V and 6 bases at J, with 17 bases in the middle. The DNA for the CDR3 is TGTGCCAGCAGGAAAGACAGTCAAGTCGCTGAAGCTTTCTTT. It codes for CASRKDSQVAEAFF.

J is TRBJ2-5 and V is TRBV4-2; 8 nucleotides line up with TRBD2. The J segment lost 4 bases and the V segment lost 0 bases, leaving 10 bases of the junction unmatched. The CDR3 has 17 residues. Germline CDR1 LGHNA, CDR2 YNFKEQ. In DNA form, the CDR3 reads TGTGCCAGCAGCCAAGATGGCATCGCGGGGGGAGCAGAGACCCAGTACTTC. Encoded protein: CASSQDGIAGGAETQYF.

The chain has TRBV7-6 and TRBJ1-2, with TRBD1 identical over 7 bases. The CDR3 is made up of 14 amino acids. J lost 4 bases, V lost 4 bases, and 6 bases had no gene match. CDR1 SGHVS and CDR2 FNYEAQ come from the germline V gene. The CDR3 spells CASSYRGSGYGYTF. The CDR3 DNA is TGTGCCAGCAGCTACAGGGGATCCGGCTATGGCTACACCTTC.

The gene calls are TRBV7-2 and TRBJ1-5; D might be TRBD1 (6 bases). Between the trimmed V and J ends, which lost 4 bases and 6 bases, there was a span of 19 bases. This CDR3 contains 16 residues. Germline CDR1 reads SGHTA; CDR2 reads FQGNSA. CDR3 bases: TGTGCCAGCAGCTCAGAGACGACAGGCTCTGGTCAGCCCCAGCATTTT. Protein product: CASSSETTGSGQPQHF.

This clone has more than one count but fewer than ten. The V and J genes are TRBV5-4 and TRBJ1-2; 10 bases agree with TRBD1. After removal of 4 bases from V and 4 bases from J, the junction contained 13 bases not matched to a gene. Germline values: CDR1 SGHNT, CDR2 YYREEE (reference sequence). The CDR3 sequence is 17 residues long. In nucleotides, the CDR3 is TGTGCCAGCAGCGGGCGGAGACTGCGGACAGGGGGCTATGGCTACACCTTC. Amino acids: CASSGRRLRTGGYGYTF. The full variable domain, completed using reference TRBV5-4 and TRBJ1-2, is ETGVTQSPTHLIKTRGQQVTLRCSSQSGHNTVSWYQQALGQGPQFIFQYYREEENGRGNFPPRFSGLQFPNYSSELNVNALELDDSALYLCASSGRRLRTGGYGYTFGSGTRLTVV.

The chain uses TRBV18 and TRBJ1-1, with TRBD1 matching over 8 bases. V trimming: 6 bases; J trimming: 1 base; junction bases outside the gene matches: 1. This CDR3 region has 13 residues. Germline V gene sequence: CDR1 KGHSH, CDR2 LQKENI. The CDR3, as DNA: TGTGCCAGCTCCGACAGGGGGAACACTGAAGCTTTCTTT. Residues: CASSDRGNTEAFF.

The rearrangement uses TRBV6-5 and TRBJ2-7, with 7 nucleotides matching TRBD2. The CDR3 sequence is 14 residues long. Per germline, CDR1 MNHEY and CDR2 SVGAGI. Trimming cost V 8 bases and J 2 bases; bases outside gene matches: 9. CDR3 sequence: CASRGSRNPYEQYF. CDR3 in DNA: TGTGCCAGCCGCGGGAGTCGTAACCCCTACGAGCAGTACTTC.

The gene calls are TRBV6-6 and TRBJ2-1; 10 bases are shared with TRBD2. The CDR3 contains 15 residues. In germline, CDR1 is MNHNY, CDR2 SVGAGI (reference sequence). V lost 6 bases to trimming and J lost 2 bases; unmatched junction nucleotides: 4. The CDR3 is CASSLSGGAYNEQFF. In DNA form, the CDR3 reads TGTGCCAGCAGCCTCAGCGGGGGGGCCTACAATGAGCAGTTCTTC.

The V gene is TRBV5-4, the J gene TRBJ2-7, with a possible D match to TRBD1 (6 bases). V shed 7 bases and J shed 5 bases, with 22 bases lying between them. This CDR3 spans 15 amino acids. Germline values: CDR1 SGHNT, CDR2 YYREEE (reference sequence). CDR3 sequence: CASHPAAYRDHEQYF. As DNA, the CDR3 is TGTGCCAGCCATCCAGCGGCCTACAGGGACCACGAGCAGTACTTC. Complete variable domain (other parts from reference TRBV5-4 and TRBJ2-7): ETGVTQSPTHLIKTRGQQVTLRCSSQSGHNTVSWYQQALGQGPQFIFQYYREEENGRGNFPPRFSGLQFPNYSSELNVNALELDDSALYLCASHPAAYRDHEQYFGPGTRLTVT.

CDR3 DNA: TGCGCCAGCAGCCTTAAGGGACAGGGGGCCGGCCTCTCTACCGGGGAGCTGTTTTTT. It specifies CASSLKGQGAGLSTGELFF. This chain joins TRBV5-1 and TRBJ2-2; 12 positions agree with TRBD1. CDR1 is SGHRS and CDR2 is YFSETQ in the germline V gene. The CDR3 loop spans 19 amino acids. V dropped 4 bases and J dropped 5; count of bases not matched to a gene: 15.

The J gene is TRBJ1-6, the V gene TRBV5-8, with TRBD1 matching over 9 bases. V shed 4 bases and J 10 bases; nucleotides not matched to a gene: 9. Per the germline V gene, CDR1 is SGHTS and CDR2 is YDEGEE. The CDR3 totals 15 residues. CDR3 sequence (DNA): TGTGCCAGCAGCGGGCGGACAGGGGTTGGCTCACCCCTCCACTTT. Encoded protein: CASSGRTGVGSPLHF.

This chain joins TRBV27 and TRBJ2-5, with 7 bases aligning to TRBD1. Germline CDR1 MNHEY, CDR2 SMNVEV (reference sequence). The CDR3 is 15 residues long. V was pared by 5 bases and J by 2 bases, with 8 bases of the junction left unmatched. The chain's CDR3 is CASSPRGRGQETQYF. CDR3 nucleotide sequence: TGTGCCAGCAGTCCCCGAGGCAGGGGGCAAGAGACCCAGTACTTC.